One and the same sample provided the 29 T cell receptor beta chains below, sequenced in a study of T-cell reconstitution after alpha-beta-depleted transplantation in children. Unique molecular identifiers were incorporated when the TCRbeta library was constructed. TCRdb independently ran MiXCR on the PCR reads; one entry per CDR3 protein. The sample lists roughly 300,000 distinct CDR3 sequences, roughly 11% occurring once. The source was peripheral blood, collected 180 days after TCRalphabeta/CD19-depleted stem cell transplant. These receptors all come from a male patient between 2 and 15 years old who had a stem cell transplant for chronic granulomatous disease, so the T cells may come from the graft donor.

At least ten counts were recorded for this clonotype. The chain recombines TRBV5-5 with TRBJ1-5; a possible D gene is TRBD1 (5 bases). V lost 2 bases to trimming and J lost 0 bases, with 12 bases between them. This CDR3 comprises 16 residues. Germline CDR1 and CDR2: SGHKS and YYEKEE (reference sequence). CDR3 nucleotide sequence: TGTGCCAGCAGCTTTGGGCACAGGATTAGCAATCAGCCCCAGCATTTT. It yields the protein CASSFGHRISNQPQHF.

J is TRBJ2-1 and V is TRBV20-1, with 9 bases matching TRBD2. Germline V lookup: CDR1 DFQATT, CDR2 SNEGSKA (reference sequence). The CDR3 covers 14 residues. Trimming cost V 2 bases and J 8 bases; bases outside gene matches: 7. This chain's CDR3 is CSARSSGGMDEQFF. As DNA, the CDR3 is TGCAGTGCTAGATCCAGCGGGGGGATGGATGAGCAGTTCTTC.

This clonotype has ten or more counts. The gene calls are TRBV27 and TRBJ2-7; D may be TRBD1 (6 bases). The CDR3 runs to 12 residues. In germline, CDR1 is MNHEY, CDR2 SMNVEV (reference sequence). V was trimmed by 6 bases and J by 6 bases, leaving 12 bases between them. The CDR3 region has the DNA TGTGCCAGCAGAGACACAGGGCTCGAGCAGTACTTC. As protein: CASRDTGLEQYF.

In this sample, this clonotype turned up a few times. This chain joins TRBV18 and TRBJ2-6; 9 nucleotides align to TRBD1. Germline values: CDR1 KGHSH, CDR2 LQKENI. V lost 4 bases and J lost 3; bases outside the gene matches: 4. This CDR3 spans 16 amino acids. The CDR3 protein is CASSQQGALGANVLTF. CDR3 in DNA: TGTGCCAGCTCACAACAGGGGGCACTTGGGGCCAACGTCCTGACTTTC.

This clonotype showed up many times. V usage is TRBV15 and J usage is TRBJ2-1, with TRBD2 matching 7 bases. From germline, CDR1 is LNHNV and CDR2 YYDKDF (reference sequence). The V segment lost 0 bases and the J segment 8 bases; nucleotides outside the gene matches: 7. CDR3 size: 15 residues. DNA for the CDR3: TGTGCCACCAGCAGAGAGGCGGGAGTGCCCCATGAGCAGTTCTTC. Protein sequence: CATSREAGVPHEQFF. The full variable domain, rest sourced from reference TRBV15 and TRBJ2-1, is DAMVIQNPRYQVTQFGKPVTLSCSQTLNHNVMYWYQQKSSQAPKLLFHYYDKDFNNEADTPDNFQSRRPNTSFCFLDIRSPGLGDTAMYLCATSREAGVPHEQFFGPGTRLTVL.

This clonotype was detected ten times or more. The chain recombines TRBV12-3 or TRBV12-4 with TRBJ2-7; TRBD1 might be the D (5 bases). This CDR3 is 14 amino acids long. V lost 3 bases, J lost 0 bases, and 9 bases lay in between. CDR3 residues: CASSFLGASYEQYF. The CDR3 DNA reads TGTGCCAGCAGTTTCCTAGGGGCCTCCTACGAGCAGTACTTC.

Of note for this clonotype: A read error may be the cause here, since a much bigger clone is one base away. The chain combines TRBV20-1 with TRBJ2-1; D perhaps matches TRBD1 (6 bases). CDR1 and CDR2 from the germline V gene are DFQATT and SNEGSKA (reference sequence). This CDR3 is 14 amino acids long. Here the CDR3 reads CSASRDNAGNEQLF. The CDR3 nucleotides are TGCAGTGCTAGTAGGGACAATGCAGGCAATGAGCAGCTCTTC.

Many counts were recorded for this clonotype. The rearrangement joins TRBV4-3 to TRBJ2-1; 7 positions agree with TRBD2. Per the germline V gene, CDR1 is LGHNA and CDR2 is YSLEER. V was clipped by 0 bases and J by 6 bases; unmatched bases: 11. CDR3 size: 17 residues. This CDR3 is CASSQDWPGGQINEQFF. DNA of the CDR3: TGCGCCAGCAGCCAAGATTGGCCGGGGGGTCAGATCAATGAGCAGTTCTTC.

This clonotype was observed a few times. The CDR3 DNA reads as TGTGCCACCAGTCTTCAGGGAGGTAGAGATACGCAGTATTTT. Translation gives CATSLQGGRDTQYF. The V call is TRBV24-1, the J call TRBJ2-3; possibly TRBD2 for D (6 bases). Germline V gene lookup returns CDR1 KGHDR and CDR2 SFDVKD. The CDR3 is made up of 14 amino acids. V was clipped by 6 bases and J by 5 bases, with 14 bases between them.

This clonotype was picked up many times. The chain couples TRBV15 to TRBJ2-7; D call uncertain. The V end was cut by 3 bases, the J end by 2 bases, with 5 bases between. The V gene's germline CDR1 is LNHNV and CDR2 YYDKDF (reference sequence). This CDR3 has 12 residues. CDR3 sequence (DNA): TGTGCCACCAGCAGCAGTACCTACGAGCAGTACTTC. Translating gives CATSSSTYEQYF.

This clonotype turned up a few times. The junction shows a germline mismatch at one end, possibly a read error. The rearrangement uses TRBV4-3 and TRBJ1-2; possible D gene TRBD1, 6 bases. CDR1 and CDR2 (germline): LGHNA, YSLEER. This CDR3 comprises 16 residues. CDR3 residues: CDSSQDHGDTSYGYTF. Written as DNA, the CDR3 is TGCGACAGCAGCCAAGATCATGGGGACACCAGCTATGGCTACACCTTC.

This clonotype came up many times. The chain joins TRBV2 to TRBJ2-2; D is undetermined. Germline V gene lookup returns CDR1 SNHLY and CDR2 FYNNEI. Trimming pared 4 bases from V and 5 bases from J, leaving 8 bases between. CDR3 length: 13 amino acids. The CDR3 sequence is CASSVRPTGELFF. The CDR3 region has the DNA TGTGCCAGCAGTGTTCGCCCGACCGGGGAGCTGTTTTTT.

In this sample, this clonotype turned up many times. This chain connects TRBV29-1 to TRBJ2-3; either TRBD1 or TRBD2 may fit D (5 bases each). V lost 4 bases to trimming and J lost 1 base, with 6 bases between them. This CDR3 region has 12 residues. In germline, CDR1 is SQVTM, CDR2 ANQGSEA. The CDR3 DNA reads TGCAGCGTTGGAGGGGGCACAGATACGCAGTATTTT. Amino acids: CSVGGGTDTQYF.

This clonotype was seen at least ten times. J is TRBJ1-6 and V is TRBV5-1; 7 nucleotides match TRBD1. Trimming removed 1 base from V and 5 bases from J; junction bases left unmatched: 6. The CDR3 runs 16 residues. Germline CDR1 is SGHRS and CDR2 is YFSETQ. DNA of the CDR3: TGCGCCAGCAGCTTGCAAGGGGGCCGCAATAATTCACCCCTCCACTTT. Amino acid sequence: CASSLQGGRNNSPLHF.

This clonotype was counted at least ten times. The chain joins TRBV7-8 to TRBJ2-7, with D possibly being TRBD1 (6 bases). Looked up from germline, CDR1 is SGHVS and CDR2 is FQNEAQ. The CDR3 is 13 residues long. The V and J ends lost 5 bases and 4 bases respectively, with 12 bases between them. The CDR3 reads CASSHPRGYEQYF. The CDR3 bases are TGTGCCAGCAGCCACCCGAGGGGGTACGAGCAGTACTTC.

This clonotype was detected many times. The chain has TRBV5-1 and TRBJ2-1; D ambiguous. The CDR3 contains 13 residues. Trimming took off 0 bases at V and 10 bases at J, with 11 bases between the two ends. CDR1 and CDR2 from the germline V gene are SGHRS and YFSETQ. The CDR3 spells CASSLEGAREQFF. CDR3 coding DNA: TGCGCCAGCAGCTTGGAGGGTGCGAGAGAGCAGTTCTTC.

V is TRBV7-3 and J is TRBJ2-4; 10 bases agree with TRBD1. V trimming: 6 bases; J trimming: 1 base; junction bases outside the gene matches: 6. Per the germline V gene, CDR1 is SGHTA and CDR2 is FQGTGA. CDR3 size: 16 residues. CDR3 DNA: TGTGCCAGCAGGGACAGGGGGGAGTTCGCCAAAAACATTCAGTACTTC. This translates into CASRDRGEFAKNIQYF.

Turning to this clonotype: This sequence may be a read error, since a much larger clone differs from it by one base. The chain couples TRBV28 to TRBJ2-7; no firm D call. CDR1 and CDR2 (germline): MDHEN, SYDVKM. This CDR3 has 14 residues. The chain's CDR3 is CASNSVGYSYEHYF. The CDR3 nucleotides are TGTGCCAGCAATTCGGTAGGGTACTCCTACGAGCACTACTTC.

In this sample, this clonotype turned up many times. This chain connects TRBV7-6 to TRBJ2-7; perhaps D is TRBD1 or TRBD2 (5 bases each). V was cut by 2 bases and J by 2 bases, with 16 bases left in between. The CDR3 runs to 16 residues. Germline CDR1 and CDR2: SGHVS and FNYEAQ. CDR3 in amino acids: CASSLRGSGAAYEQYF. The DNA for the CDR3 is TGTGCCAGCAGCTTAAGGGGTTCCGGGGCCGCCTACGAGCAGTACTTC. Full variable domain (remainder filled in from reference TRBV7-6 and TRBJ2-7): GAGVSQSPRYKVTKRGQDVALRCDPISGHVSLYWYRQALGQGPEFLTYFNYEAQQDKSGLPNDRFSAERPEGSISTLTIQRTEQRDSAMYRCASSLRGSGAAYEQYFGPGTRLTVT.

Regarding this clonotype: A read error may be the cause here, since a much bigger clone is one base away. The chain carries TRBV4-2 and TRBJ2-1, with a tentative D call TRBD1 (6 bases). In germline, CDR1 is LGHNA, CDR2 YNFKEQ. This CDR3 has 18 amino acids. Trimming left V 0 bases short and J 6 bases short, with 21 bases between. The CDR3 nucleotides are TGTGCCAGCAGCCAAGATTCAGCCCCGGGACAAAACTTCAATGAGCAGTTCTTC. It encodes CASSQDSAPGQNFNEQFF.

This clonotype appeared many times. The chain carries TRBV18 and TRBJ1-1, with 9 bases that match TRBD1. The CDR3 sequence is 15 residues long. V was pared by 4 bases and J by 3 bases, with 6 bases of the junction left unmatched. Germline V lookup: CDR1 KGHSH, CDR2 LQKENI. CDR3 loop: CASSRRQGEYTEAFF. CDR3 nucleotides: TGTGCCAGCTCACGGCGACAGGGGGAGTACACTGAAGCTTTCTTT.

This clonotype was counted ten times or more. The V and J genes are TRBV7-6 and TRBJ2-3; D assignment may be TRBD1 or TRBD2 (5 bases each). The V gene lost 0 bases and the J gene lost 0 bases, with 10 bases spanning the gap. The length of the CDR3 is 16 residues. The germline V gene encodes CDR1 SGHVS and CDR2 FNYEAQ. The CDR3 DNA sequence: TGTGCCAGCAGCTTAGCCCGGGGCTATAGCACAGATACGCAGTATTTT. It is translated as CASSLARGYSTDTQYF.

This clonotype was seen repeatedly, ten times or more. The chain is built from TRBV19 and TRBJ1-1, with D maybe TRBD1 (6 bases). The V end lost 6 bases, the J end lost 5 bases, and 19 bases lay between the germline ends. Germline values: CDR1 LNHDA, CDR2 SQIVND (reference sequence). This CDR3 is 15 amino acids long. The CDR3 is CASSPHWGRRTEAFF. The CDR3 DNA reads as TGTGCCAGTAGCCCCCACTGGGGGCGGAGAACTGAAGCTTTCTTT.

Remarks on this clonotype: This clone may be a read error of a much larger clone one base away. V gene TRBV10-2 combines with J gene TRBJ2-3, with 9 bases aligning to TRBD1. Germline CDR1 reads WSHSY; CDR2 reads SAAADI. The CDR3 extends over 15 amino acids. Unmatched junction bases numbered 5, after V lost 6 bases and J lost 1 base. CDR3 nucleotides: TGCGCCAGCAGACCGACAGGGGGGGGCACAGATACGCAGTATTTT. Translation gives CASRPTGGGTDTQYF.

This clonotype was picked up many times. The rearrangement joins TRBV10-3 to TRBJ2-7; no reliable D call. This CDR3 comprises 15 residues. Between the trimmed V and J ends, which lost 6 bases and 1 base, there was a span of 16 bases. CDR1 and CDR2 from the germline V gene are ENHRY and SYGVKD. CDR3 residues: CAISRSPTGSYEQYF. DNA of the CDR3: TGTGCCATCAGCCGAAGCCCTACCGGATCCTACGAGCAGTACTTC.

This clonotype has more than one count but fewer than ten. The chain combines TRBV11-2 with TRBJ2-2, with D possibly being TRBD2 (6 bases). CDR1 SGHAT and CDR2 FQNNGV come from the germline V gene. Trimming left V 7 bases short and J 6 bases short, with 12 bases between. CDR3 size: 13 residues. This CDR3 reads CASNNGGPGELFF. CDR3 coding DNA: TGTGCCAGCAACAATGGAGGGCCCGGGGAGCTGTTTTTT.

The sample holds many counts of this clonotype. The chain joins TRBV20-1 to TRBJ2-7; TRBD1 matches at 8 bases. J gave up 4 bases and V 6 bases, and 5 bases lay outside the gene matches. The CDR3 has 12 amino acids. CDR1 is DFQATT and CDR2 is SNEGSKA in the germline V gene (reference sequence). DNA of the CDR3: TGCAGTGCAGTGGACAGGGTATACGAGCAGTACTTC. Protein sequence: CSAVDRVYEQYF.

This clonotype was seen ten or more times. V gene TRBV5-1 combines with J gene TRBJ2-2; D is possibly TRBD1 (6 bases). This CDR3 has 15 amino acids. V dropped 2 bases and J dropped 2 bases, with 10 bases sitting between them. Germline CDR1 reads SGHRS; CDR2 reads YFSETQ. DNA of the CDR3: TGCGCCAGCAGCTTTACGGGACAAAACACCGGGGAGCTGTTTTTT. Translated, it gives CASSFTGQNTGELFF.

This clonotype has a count of ten or more. The DNA for the CDR3 is TGTGCCAGCAGCCGGAAAGGACAGGGCGAGGAAAAACTGTTTTTT. Protein sequence: CASSRKGQGEEKLFF. The chain links TRBV5-4 to TRBJ1-4, with TRBD1 matching over 8 bases. Germline V gives CDR1 SGHNT, CDR2 YYREEE (reference sequence). The CDR3 length is 15 residues. With 4 bases clipped from V and 8 bases from J, the junction kept 10 bases outside the gene matches.